The next 15 T cell receptor beta chains were all read from a single sample in a study of Graves' ophthalmopathy and Graves' hyperthyroidism. Scientists amplified the TCR beta CDR3 regions from RNA transcripts. The library came from an HTBI-primed first-round RT-PCR and a second-round multiplex PCR. Each CDR3 protein is one row after TCRdb ran MiXCR on the multiplex PCR reads. The sample holds hundreds of thousands of distinct CDR3 sequences; roughly two fifths are singletons and the top ten take 3% to 4%. Sequencing was done on a sample of peripheral blood. Every receptor here comes from an adult man with Graves' ophthalmopathy.

The rearrangement uses TRBV20-1 and TRBJ1-3, with a tentative D call TRBD1 (6 bases). Deletions cut 6 bases from V and 15 bases from J, with 21 bases between. The length of the CDR3 is 12 residues. Germline CDR1 DFQATT, CDR2 SNEGSKA (reference sequence). CDR3 sequence (DNA): TGCAGTGCCACCTCGGTCGGGGGCAGAAGATATTTT. Encoded protein: CSATSVGGRRYF.

In its sample, this clonotype was seen many times. This chain connects TRBV5-1 to TRBJ2-7; 8 bases map to TRBD1. CDR1 SGHRS and CDR2 YFSETQ come from the germline V gene. Trimming took 2 bases from V and 2 from J; bases not matched to a gene: 6. The CDR3 is 15 amino acids. The CDR3 DNA follows: TGCGCCAGCAGCTTCCGGACAGGGACCGCCTACGAGCAGTACTTC. This translates into CASSFRTGTAYEQYF.

The chain carries TRBV2 and TRBJ2-1; D uncertain. The CDR3 has 12 residues. V gave up 1 base and J gave up 10 bases, with 8 bases separating them. Germline-derived CDR1 and CDR2 are SNHLY and FYNNEI. In nucleotides, the CDR3 is TGTGCCAGCAGTGAAGGAAGTCTCGAGCAGTTCTTC. Translated: CASSEGSLEQFF.

This chain connects TRBV7-8 to TRBJ2-5; a possible D gene is TRBD2 (7 bases). TRBJ2-1 explains the end of the DNA better; the J call may be wrong. The CDR3 is 16 residues long. Per the germline V gene, CDR1 is SGHVS and CDR2 is FQNEAQ. The chain's CDR3 is CASSLVRGAGYNEQFF. The CDR3 DNA sequence: TGTGCCAGCAGCTTAGTCCGGGGGGCTGGTTACAATGAGCAGTTCTTC.

The gene calls are TRBV20-1 and TRBJ2-2; D uncertain. Per germline, CDR1 DFQATT and CDR2 SNEGSKA (reference sequence). The CDR3 covers 13 residues. V was shortened by 6 bases and J by 7 bases, with 15 bases between the two germline ends. The CDR3 bases are TGCAGTGCCCCGGCCGTAGTGGGCGGGGAGCTGTTTTTT. As protein: CSAPAVVGGELFF.

This sequence joins TRBV20-1 and TRBJ2-7; no definite D call. This CDR3 spans 14 amino acids. V lost 0 bases to trimming and J lost 3 bases, with 12 bases between them. CDR1 and CDR2 from the germline V gene are DFQATT and SNEGSKA (reference sequence). The CDR3, as DNA: TGCAGTGCTAGAGATCACGCAGTCGTCTACGAGCAGTACTTC. Amino acid sequence: CSARDHAVVYEQYF.

The chain recombines TRBV29-1 with TRBJ1-1; 7 bases match TRBD1. This CDR3 spans 13 amino acids. The V gene end was trimmed by 0 bases and the J gene end by 3 bases; junction bases not matched to a gene: 1. Germline V gene data show CDR1 as SQVTM and CDR2 as ANQGSEA. Here the CDR3 reads CSVEEGGHTEAFF. CDR3 sequence (DNA): TGCAGCGTTGAAGAAGGGGGCCACACTGAAGCTTTCTTT.

J is TRBJ2-2 and V is TRBV10-3; TRBD2 matches 8 bases. The trim removed 10 bases at V and 2 bases at J, leaving 6 bases unmatched. Germline values: CDR1 ENHRY, CDR2 SYGVKD. The CDR3 is 14 residues long. The CDR3 sequence: CATDSGINTGELFF. CDR3 sequence (DNA): TGTGCCACAGATAGCGGGATTAACACCGGGGAGCTGTTTTTT.

Of note for this clonotype: Germline and junction disagree at one end, which may indicate a read error. The chain recombines TRBV7-7 with TRBJ2-5, with 11 bases matching TRBD2. This CDR3 region has 17 residues. Germline assignment: CDR1 SSHAT and CDR2 FNYEAQ (reference sequence). CDR3 sequence: CASSLSNSGGATETQYF. CDR3 in DNA: TGTGCTAGCAGCTTGAGTAATAGCGGGGGGGCTACAGAGACCCAGTACTTC.

Details on this clonotype: A much larger clone sits a single nucleotide away, making a read error possible. The chain carries TRBV6-1 and TRBJ1-5; D is undetermined. Germline V gives CDR1 MNHNS, CDR2 SASEGT. The CDR3 has 14 residues. V was clipped by 10 bases and J by 2 bases, with 15 bases between them. CDR3 amino acids: CAIRTLWGNQPQHF. The CDR3 DNA follows: TGTGCCATCCGGACCCTGTGGGGCAATCAGCCCCAGCATTTT.

This sequence joins TRBV30 and TRBJ2-6; D is perhaps TRBD1 (6 bases). Germline CDR1 GTSNPN, CDR2 SVGIG (reference sequence). Trimming pared 3 bases from V and 7 bases from J, leaving 10 bases between. The CDR3 covers 13 residues. CDR3 protein: CAWRLTGANVLTF. The DNA for the CDR3 is TGTGCCTGGAGGCTGACAGGCGCCAACGTCCTGACTTTC.

The chain recombines TRBV4-3 with TRBJ1-1, with D unresolved. V lost 0 bases, J lost 1 base, and 9 bases lay in between. The germline V gene has CDR1 LGHNA and CDR2 YSLEER. The CDR3 runs to 15 residues. The CDR3 coding sequence is TGCGCCAGCAGCCAAGAGGCAGAATCGAACACTGAAGCTTTCTTT. Its translation: CASSQEAESNTEAFF.

This clonotype was seen many times. CDR3 sequence (DNA): TGTGCCAGCAGCTCTACAGGAGGGGGAGCTTTCTTT. Protein product: CASSSTGGGAFF. J is TRBJ1-1 and V is TRBV12-3 or TRBV12-4; tentatively, D is TRBD1 (6 bases). The CDR3 is made up of 12 amino acids. V lost 6 bases and J lost 10, with 15 bases in between.

The chain combines TRBV5-5 with TRBJ1-2; D is unclear. In germline, CDR1 is SGHKS, CDR2 YYEKEE (reference sequence). V was shortened by 0 bases and J by 4 bases, with 16 bases between the two germline ends. This CDR3 is 16 amino acids long. The CDR3 protein is CASSLVVGEVSYGYTF. The CDR3 DNA reads TGTGCCAGCAGCTTGGTTGTCGGGGAAGTAAGCTATGGCTACACCTTC.

This clonotype occurred a few times. The CDR3 ends on some other residue instead of the conserved phenylalanine or tryptophan, so this is likely a read error. V usage is TRBV9 and J usage is TRBJ2-5; D might be TRBD1 (6 bases). Trimming stripped 4 bases from V and 5 bases from J, with 9 bases between. The CDR3 is 12 residues long. Per germline, CDR1 SGDLS and CDR2 YYNGEE. The CDR3 DNA follows: TGTGCCAGCAGCCAAGACAGGGAGACCCAGTACTGC. Protein sequence: CASSQDRETQYC.